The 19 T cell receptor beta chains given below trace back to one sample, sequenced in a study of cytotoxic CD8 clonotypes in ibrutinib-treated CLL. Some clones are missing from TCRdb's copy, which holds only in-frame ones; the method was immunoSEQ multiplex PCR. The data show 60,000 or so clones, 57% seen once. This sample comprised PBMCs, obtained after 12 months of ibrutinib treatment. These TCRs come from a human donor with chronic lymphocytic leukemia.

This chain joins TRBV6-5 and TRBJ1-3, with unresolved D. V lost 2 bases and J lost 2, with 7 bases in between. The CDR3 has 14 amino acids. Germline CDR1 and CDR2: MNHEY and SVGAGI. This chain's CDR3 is CASSYDITGNTIYF. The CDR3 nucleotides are TGTGCCAGCAGTTACGACATAACTGGAAACACCATATATTTT.

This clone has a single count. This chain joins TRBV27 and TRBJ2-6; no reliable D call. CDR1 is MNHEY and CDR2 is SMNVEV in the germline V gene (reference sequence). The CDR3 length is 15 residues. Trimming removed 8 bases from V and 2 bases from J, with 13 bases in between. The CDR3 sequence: CASSRARTGANVLTF. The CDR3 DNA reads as TGTGCCAGCTCTAGGGCGAGAACTGGGGCCAACGTCCTGACTTTC.

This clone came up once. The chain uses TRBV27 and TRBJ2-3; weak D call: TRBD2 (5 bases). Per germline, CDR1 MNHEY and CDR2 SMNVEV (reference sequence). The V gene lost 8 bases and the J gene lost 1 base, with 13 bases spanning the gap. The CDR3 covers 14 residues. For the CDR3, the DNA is TGTGCCAGCGCACTAGGATACCGCACAGATACGCAGTATTTT. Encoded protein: CASALGYRTDTQYF.

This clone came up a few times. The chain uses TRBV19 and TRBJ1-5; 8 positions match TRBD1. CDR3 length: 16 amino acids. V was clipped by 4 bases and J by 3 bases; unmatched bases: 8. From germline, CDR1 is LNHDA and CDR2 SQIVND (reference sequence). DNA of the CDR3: TGTGCCAGTAGTAACCATTGGACAGGGAACAATCAGCCCCAGCATTTT. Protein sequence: CASSNHWTGNNQPQHF.

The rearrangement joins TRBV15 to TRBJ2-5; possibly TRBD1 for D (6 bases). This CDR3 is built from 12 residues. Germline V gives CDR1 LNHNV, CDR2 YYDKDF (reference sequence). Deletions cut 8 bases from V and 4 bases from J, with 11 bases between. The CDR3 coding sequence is TGTGCCACCGGGGGCTGGGGAGAGACCCAGTACTTC. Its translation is CATGGWGETQYF. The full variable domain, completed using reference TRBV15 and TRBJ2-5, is DAMVIQNPRYQVTQFGKPVTLSCSQTLNHNVMYWYQQKSSQAPKLLFHYYDKDFNNEADTPDNFQSRRPNTSFCFLDIRSPGLGDTAMYLCATGGWGETQYFGPGTRLLVL.

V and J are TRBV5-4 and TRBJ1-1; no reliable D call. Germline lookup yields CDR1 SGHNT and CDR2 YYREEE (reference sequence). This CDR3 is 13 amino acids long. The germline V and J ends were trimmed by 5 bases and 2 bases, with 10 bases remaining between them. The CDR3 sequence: CASRSLGNTEAFF. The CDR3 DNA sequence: TGTGCCAGCAGGTCCTTGGGAAACACTGAAGCTTTCTTT.

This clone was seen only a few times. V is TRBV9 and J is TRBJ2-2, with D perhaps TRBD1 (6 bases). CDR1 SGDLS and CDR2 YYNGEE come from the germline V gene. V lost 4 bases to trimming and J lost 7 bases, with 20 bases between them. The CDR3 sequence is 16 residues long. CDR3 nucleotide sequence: TGTGCCAGCAGCCGCCTGCAGGGGAATTTTGGCGGGGAGCTGTTTTTT. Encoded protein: CASSRLQGNFGGELFF.

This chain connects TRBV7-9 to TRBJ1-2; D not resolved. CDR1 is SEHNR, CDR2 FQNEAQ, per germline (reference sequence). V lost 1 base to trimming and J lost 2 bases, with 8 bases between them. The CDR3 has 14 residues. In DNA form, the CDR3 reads TGTGCCAGCAGCTTAGACACGATAAACTATGGCTACACCTTC. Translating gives CASSLDTINYGYTF.

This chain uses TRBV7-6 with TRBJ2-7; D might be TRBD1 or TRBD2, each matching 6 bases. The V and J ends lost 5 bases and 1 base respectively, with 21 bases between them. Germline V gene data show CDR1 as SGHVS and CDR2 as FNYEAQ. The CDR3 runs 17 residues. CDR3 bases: TGTGCCAGCAGCCTCGTGGGGGCGGGGAGCGGGTCCTACGAGCAGTACTTC. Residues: CASSLVGAGSGSYEQYF.

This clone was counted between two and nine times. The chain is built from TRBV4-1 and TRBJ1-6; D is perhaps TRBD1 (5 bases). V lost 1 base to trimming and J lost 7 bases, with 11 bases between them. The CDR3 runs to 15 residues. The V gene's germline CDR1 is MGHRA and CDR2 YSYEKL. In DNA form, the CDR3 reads TGCGCCAGCAGCCAAGGCGGGGGACCCAATTCACCCCTCCACTTT. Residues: CASSQGGGPNSPLHF.

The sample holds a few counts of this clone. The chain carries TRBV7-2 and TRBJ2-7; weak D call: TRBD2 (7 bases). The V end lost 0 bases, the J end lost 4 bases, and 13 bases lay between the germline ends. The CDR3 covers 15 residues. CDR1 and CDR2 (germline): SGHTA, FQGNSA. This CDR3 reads CASSLASGGRYEQYF. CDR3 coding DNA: TGTGCCAGCAGCTTAGCTTCCGGGGGGCGATACGAGCAGTACTTC. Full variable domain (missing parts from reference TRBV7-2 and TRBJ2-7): GAGVSQSPSNKVTEKGKDVELRCDPISGHTALYWYRQSLGQGLEFLIYFQGNSAPDKSGLPSDRFSAERTGGSVSTLTIQRTQQEDSAVYLCASSLASGGRYEQYFGPGTRLTVT.

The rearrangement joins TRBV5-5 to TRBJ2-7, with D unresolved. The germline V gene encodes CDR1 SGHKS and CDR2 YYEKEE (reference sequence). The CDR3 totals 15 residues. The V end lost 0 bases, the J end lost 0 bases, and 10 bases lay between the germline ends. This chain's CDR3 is CASSLGVLSSYEQYF. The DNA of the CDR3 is TGTGCCAGCAGCTTGGGGGTACTCAGCTCCTACGAGCAGTACTTC.

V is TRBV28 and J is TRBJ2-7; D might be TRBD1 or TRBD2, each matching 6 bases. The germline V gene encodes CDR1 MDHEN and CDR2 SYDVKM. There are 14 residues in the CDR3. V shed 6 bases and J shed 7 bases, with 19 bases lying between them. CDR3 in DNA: TGTGCCAGCAGCCCTTACCGGGGGCCGGGTGAGCAGTACGTC. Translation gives CASSPYRGPGEQYV.

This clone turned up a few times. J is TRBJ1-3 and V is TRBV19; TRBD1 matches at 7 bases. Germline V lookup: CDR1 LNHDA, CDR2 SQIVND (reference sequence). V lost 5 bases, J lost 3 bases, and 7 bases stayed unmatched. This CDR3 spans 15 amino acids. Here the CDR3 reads CASSLPRTGGNTIYF. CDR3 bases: TGTGCCAGTAGTCTCCCCCGGACAGGTGGAAACACCATATATTTT.

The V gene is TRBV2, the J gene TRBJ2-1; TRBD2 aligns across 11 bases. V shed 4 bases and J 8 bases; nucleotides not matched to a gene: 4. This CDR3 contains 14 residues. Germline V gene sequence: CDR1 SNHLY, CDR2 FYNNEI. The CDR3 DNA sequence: TGTGCCAGCAGTGTAGCGGGAGGGTTCGATGAGCAGTTCTTC. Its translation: CASSVAGGFDEQFF.

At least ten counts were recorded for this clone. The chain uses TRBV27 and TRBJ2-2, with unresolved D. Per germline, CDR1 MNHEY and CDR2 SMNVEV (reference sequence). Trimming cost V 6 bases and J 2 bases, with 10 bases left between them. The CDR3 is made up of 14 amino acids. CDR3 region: CASSTRQNTGELFF. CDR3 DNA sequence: TGTGCCAGCAGCACGAGACAAAACACCGGGGAGCTGTTTTTT.

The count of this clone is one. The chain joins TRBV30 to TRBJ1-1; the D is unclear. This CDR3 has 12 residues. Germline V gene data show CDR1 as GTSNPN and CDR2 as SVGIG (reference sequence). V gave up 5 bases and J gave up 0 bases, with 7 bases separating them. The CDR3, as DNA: TGTGCCTGGGGTAGGGTGAACACTGAAGCTTTCTTT. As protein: CAWGRVNTEAFF.

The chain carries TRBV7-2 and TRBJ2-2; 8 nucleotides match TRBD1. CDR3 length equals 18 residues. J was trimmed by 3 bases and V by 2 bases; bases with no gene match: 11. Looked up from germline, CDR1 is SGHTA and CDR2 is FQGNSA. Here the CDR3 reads CASSLNGRVTGDTGELFF. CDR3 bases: TGTGCCAGCAGCTTAAACGGACGGGTGACAGGGGACACCGGGGAGCTGTTTTTT.

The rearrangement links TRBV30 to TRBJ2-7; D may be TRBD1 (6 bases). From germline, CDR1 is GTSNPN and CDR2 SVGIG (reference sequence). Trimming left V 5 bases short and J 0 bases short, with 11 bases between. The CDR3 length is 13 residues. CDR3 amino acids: CAWAPDSSYEQYV. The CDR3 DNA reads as TGTGCCTGGGCTCCGGACAGCTCCTACGAGCAGTACGTC.